This TCR beta chain was found in a study of siplizumab effects on memory and regulatory T cells. The study, taken as a whole, reports: Siplizumab led to significantly less abundant alloreactive sequences that could be traced back to unstimulated CD4+ memory cells.

As to this clone: Its antigen remains unknown.

Looked up from germline, CDR1 is SGDLS and CDR2 is YYNGEE. V was pared by 4 bases and J by 6 bases, with 16 bases between. The CDR3 has 14 residues. Some clones are missing from TCRdb's copy, which holds only in-frame ones; the method was immunoSEQ multiplex PCR. Of over 85,000 clones detected, 94% appear once; the ten largest clones hold approximately 0.3%. The clonotype was recovered from a human donor in good health. Sequenced sample: non-Treg CD4+ T cells sorted from blood. This rearrangement joins TRBV9 to TRBJ1-2, with a tentative D call TRBD1 (5 bases). CDR3 sequence: CASSIGRGFDGYTF. CDR3 nucleotide sequence: TGTGCCAGCAGCATCGGGAGGGGATTCGATGGCTACACCTTC.